Each of the 20 T cell receptor beta chains below was sequenced from the same sample in a study of T cells in Graves' hyperthyroidism and ophthalmopathy (dated by TCRdb to the late 2010s). Library creation used multiplex PCR. Sequencing used an Illumina HiSeq 2000. Amplification of TCR beta CDR3 regions was carried out from RNA transcripts. For the first round of RT-PCR on the TCR CDR3, the HTBI primer set was used together with the Qiagen OneStep RT-PCR kit. TCRdb reprocessed the public reads (quality trimming at Q25 with fastp, clone calling with MiXCR) and kept in-frame beta chains. Entries that share a CDR3 protein sequence are merged under the most common genes and DNA. Present in this sample are hundreds of thousands of distinct CDR3 sequences, roughly 32% of which were seen just once. About a third of the sample is in the top ten clones. What was sequenced was blood. These receptor sequences come from a woman between 35 and 50 years old with Graves' hyperthyroidism.

This chain joins TRBV2 and TRBJ2-2; possibly TRBD1 for D (6 bases). The length of the CDR3 is 13 residues. Trimming stripped 6 bases from V and 8 bases from J, with 13 bases between. Germline loops: CDR1 SNHLY, CDR2 FYNNEI. The DNA of the CDR3 is TGTGCCAGCAGAACCATGGGGACAGGGGAGCTGTTTTTT. It yields the protein CASRTMGTGELFF.

The chain has TRBV20-1 and TRBJ2-5, with 7 bases matching TRBD1. The CDR3 consists of 16 residues. The germline gives CDR1 DFQATT, CDR2 SNEGSKA (reference sequence). V shed 5 bases, J shed 0 bases, and the junction held 12 bases outside the gene matches. CDR3 in DNA: TGCAGTGCTCGGAGAGCCCTGGGACAGCACCAAGAGACCCAGTACTTC. It encodes CSARRALGQHQETQYF.

At least ten counts were recorded for this clonotype. The chain uses TRBV7-2 and TRBJ1-3; D gene uncertain. The CDR3 consists of 15 residues. CDR1 and CDR2 from the germline V gene are SGHTA and FQGNSA. The V end lost 0 bases, the J end lost 3 bases, and 9 bases lay between the germline ends. CDR3 amino acids: CASSLARIGGNTIYF. CDR3 DNA: TGTGCCAGCAGCTTAGCGCGTATAGGTGGAAACACCATATATTTT. The full variable domain, in which reference TRBV7-2 and TRBJ1-3 provide the parts outside the CDR3, is GAGVSQSPSNKVTEKGKDVELRCDPISGHTALYWYRQSLGQGLEFLIYFQGNSAPDKSGLPSDRFSAERTGGSVSTLTIQRTQQEDSAVYLCASSLARIGGNTIYFGEGSWLTVV.

This clonotype was found many times. The J gene is TRBJ2-5, the V gene TRBV14; 7 bases align to TRBD1. This CDR3 has 16 amino acids. From germline, CDR1 is SGHDN and CDR2 FVKESK. V gave up 4 bases and J gave up 5 bases; unmatched junction bases: 13. CDR3 nucleotides: TGTGCCAGCAGCCTATCCGGACAGGTCGGATGGGAGACCCAGTACTTC. Translation gives CASSLSGQVGWETQYF.

This clonotype has a handful of counts. The genes are TRBV7-2 and TRBJ1-2; maybe TRBD1 (6 bases). This CDR3 is 15 amino acids long. Per germline, CDR1 SGHTA and CDR2 FQGNSA. V dropped 5 bases and J dropped 5 bases, with 18 bases sitting between them. The CDR3 loop is CASSSFWGPSYGYTF. The CDR3 DNA sequence: TGTGCCAGCAGCAGCTTTTGGGGGCCTTCTTATGGCTACACCTTC.

This clonotype was seen only a few times. The chain couples TRBV6-6 to TRBJ1-5; perhaps TRBD1 as D (5 bases). Trimming stripped 5 bases from V and 8 bases from J, with 10 bases between. Germline CDR1 MNHNY, CDR2 SVGAGI (reference sequence). The CDR3 length is 12 residues. As DNA, the CDR3 is TGTGCCAGCAGTCCCCAAGGGGAGCCCCAGCATTTT. This sequence encodes CASSPQGEPQHF.

This clonotype was seen many times. V gene TRBV2 combines with J gene TRBJ2-2; TRBD1 might be the D (7 bases). The CDR3 loop spans 17 amino acids. The germline CDR1 and CDR2 sequences are SNHLY and FYNNEI. The V end lost 7 bases, the J end lost 4 bases, and 22 bases lay between the germline ends. This chain's CDR3 is CASKGGGGTVGTGELFF. The CDR3 coding sequence is TGTGCCAGCAAGGGGGGAGGCGGGACAGTTGGCACCGGGGAGCTGTTTTTT.

This clonotype came up many times. The rearrangement links TRBV6-5 to TRBJ2-7; the match to TRBD2 covers 14 bases. Germline V lookup: CDR1 MNHEY, CDR2 SVGAGI. J lost 6 bases, V lost 7 bases, and 8 bases had no gene match. This CDR3 region has 15 residues. CDR3 sequence (DNA): TGTGCCAGCATGTCGACCGGGACTAGCGGGAGCGAGCAGTACTTC. Translated, it gives CASMSTGTSGSEQYF.

This clonotype was found a few times. The V call is TRBV14, the J call TRBJ1-2, with 8 bases identical to TRBD1. V was pared by 3 bases and J by 7 bases, with 7 bases of the junction left unmatched. The CDR3 spans 14 residues. Germline lookup yields CDR1 SGHDN and CDR2 FVKESK. The CDR3 DNA sequence: TGTGCCAGCAGCCATACCTCAGGGGGCGCTGGCTACACCTTC. It specifies CASSHTSGGAGYTF.

This rearrangement joins TRBV6-9 to TRBJ1-3; D gene ambiguous. Trimming removed 8 bases at V and 1 base at J, with 12 bases between. Germline CDR1 and CDR2: MNHGY and SVAAGI. The CDR3 runs to 14 residues. The CDR3 reads CASLYTSSGNTIYF. The DNA of the CDR3 is TGTGCCAGCTTGTACACTTCATCTGGAAACACCATATATTTT.

In this sample, this clonotype turned up once. V usage is TRBV5-6 and J usage is TRBJ1-1, with 10 bases lining up with TRBD1. Germline CDR1 reads SGHDT; CDR2 reads YYEEEE. This CDR3 spans 16 amino acids. V shed 1 base, J shed 4 bases, and the junction held 7 bases outside the gene matches. This CDR3 reads CASSLLTGGPGTEAFF. CDR3 nucleotides: TGTGCCAGCAGCTTGTTGACAGGGGGCCCAGGCACTGAAGCTTTCTTT. The full variable domain, rest sourced from reference TRBV5-6 and TRBJ1-1, is DAGVTQSPTHLIKTRGQQVTLRCSPKSGHDTVSWYQQALGQGPQFIFQYYEEEERQRGNFPDRFSGHQFPNYSSELNVNALLLGDSALYLCASSLLTGGPGTEAFFGQGTRLTVV.

The chain is built from TRBV19 and TRBJ1-3; D is unresolved. V lost 7 bases to trimming and J lost 0 bases, with 7 bases between them. CDR3 length: 13 residues. Per germline, CDR1 LNHDA and CDR2 SQIVND (reference sequence). DNA of the CDR3: TGTGCCAGTAAGGCAGGCTCTGGAAACACCATATATTTT. Residues: CASKAGSGNTIYF.

V gene TRBV6-5 combines with J gene TRBJ1-1, with D tentatively TRBD1 (5 bases). CDR1 is MNHEY, CDR2 SVGAGI, per germline. The V end lost 2 bases, the J end lost 6 bases, and 7 bases lay between the germline ends. CDR3 length: 12 residues. CDR3 protein: CASSYGAAEAFF. The CDR3 DNA is TGTGCCAGCAGTTACGGGGCGGCTGAAGCTTTCTTT.

Regarding this clonotype: Germline is not matched at one junction end, which may reflect a read error. The chain carries TRBV7-2 and TRBJ1-5; 9 bases are shared with TRBD1. This CDR3 spans 14 amino acids. Germline V gives CDR1 SGHTA, CDR2 FQGNSA. This CDR3 is CASSGQGSHQPHHF. The CDR3 DNA reads TGTGCCAGCAGTGGACAGGGGAGCCATCAGCCCCACCATTTT.

This clonotype has only a few counts. The rearrangement uses TRBV5-1 and TRBJ2-7; D possibly corresponds to TRBD1 (7 bases). V was clipped by 2 bases and J by 2 bases, with 11 bases between them. Germline V lookup: CDR1 SGHRS, CDR2 YFSETQ. This CDR3 has 14 residues. CDR3 sequence reads: CASSFAGGPYEQYF. In DNA form, the CDR3 reads TGCGCCAGCAGCTTTGCAGGGGGGCCCTACGAGCAGTACTTC.

This clonotype was observed many times. The V gene is TRBV11-2, the J gene TRBJ1-6; 8 bases are shared with TRBD1. After removal of 3 bases from V and 7 bases from J, the junction contained 5 bases not matched to a gene. The CDR3 is 15 amino acids. CDR1 SGHAT and CDR2 FQNNGV come from the germline V gene. CDR3 amino acids: CASSFGQGVNSPLHF. The CDR3 DNA follows: TGTGCCAGCAGCTTTGGACAGGGCGTAAATTCACCCCTCCACTTT.

Ten or more counts support this clonotype. The chain has TRBV2 and TRBJ2-7; D remains ambiguous. Per germline, CDR1 SNHLY and CDR2 FYNNEI. V lost 8 bases and J lost 3, with 11 bases in between. This CDR3 has 12 residues. The CDR3 nucleotides read TGTGCCAGCTGGGAAGGGTTCTACGAGCAGTACTTC. Its translation is CASWEGFYEQYF.

This chain links TRBV29-1 with TRBJ1-2; no firm D call. V was trimmed by 8 bases and J by 3 bases, leaving 7 bases between them. The CDR3 length is 10 residues. CDR1 is SQVTM, CDR2 ANQGSEA, per germline. CDR3 amino acids: CSQGHYGYTF. The DNA for the CDR3 is TGCAGCCAAGGTCACTATGGCTACACCTTC.

The chain joins TRBV6-5 to TRBJ2-7; TRBD2 aligns across 7 bases. This CDR3 spans 14 amino acids. J gave up 2 bases and V 6 bases, and 7 bases lay outside the gene matches. Per the germline V gene, CDR1 is MNHEY and CDR2 is SVGAGI. CDR3 sequence: CASRPGLRTYEQYF. CDR3 in DNA: TGTGCCAGCAGGCCGGGACTACGGACCTACGAGCAGTACTTC.

J is TRBJ1-1 and V is TRBV29-1; D remains unclear. The CDR3 loop spans 13 amino acids. Trimming removed 4 bases from V and 1 base from J, with 10 bases in between. Germline V gives CDR1 SQVTM, CDR2 ANQGSEA. The CDR3 sequence: CSVGEGTNTEAFF. The DNA of the CDR3 is TGCAGCGTTGGGGAGGGTACGAACACTGAAGCTTTCTTT.